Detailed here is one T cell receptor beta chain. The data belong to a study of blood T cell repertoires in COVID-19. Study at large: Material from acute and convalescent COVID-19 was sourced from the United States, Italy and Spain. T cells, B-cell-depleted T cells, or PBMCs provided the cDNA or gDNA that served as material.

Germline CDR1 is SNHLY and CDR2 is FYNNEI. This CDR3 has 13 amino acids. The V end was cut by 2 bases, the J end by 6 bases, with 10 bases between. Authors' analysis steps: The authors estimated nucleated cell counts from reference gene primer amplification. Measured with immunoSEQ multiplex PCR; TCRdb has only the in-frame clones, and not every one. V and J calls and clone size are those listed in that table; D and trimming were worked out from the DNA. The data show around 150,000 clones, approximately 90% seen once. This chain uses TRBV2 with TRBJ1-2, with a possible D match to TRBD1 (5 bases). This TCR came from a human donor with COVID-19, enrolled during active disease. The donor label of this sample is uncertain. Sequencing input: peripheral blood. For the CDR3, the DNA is TGTGCCAGCAGTGAATTCAGGGTAGATGGCTACACCTTC. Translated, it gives CASSEFRVDGYTF.